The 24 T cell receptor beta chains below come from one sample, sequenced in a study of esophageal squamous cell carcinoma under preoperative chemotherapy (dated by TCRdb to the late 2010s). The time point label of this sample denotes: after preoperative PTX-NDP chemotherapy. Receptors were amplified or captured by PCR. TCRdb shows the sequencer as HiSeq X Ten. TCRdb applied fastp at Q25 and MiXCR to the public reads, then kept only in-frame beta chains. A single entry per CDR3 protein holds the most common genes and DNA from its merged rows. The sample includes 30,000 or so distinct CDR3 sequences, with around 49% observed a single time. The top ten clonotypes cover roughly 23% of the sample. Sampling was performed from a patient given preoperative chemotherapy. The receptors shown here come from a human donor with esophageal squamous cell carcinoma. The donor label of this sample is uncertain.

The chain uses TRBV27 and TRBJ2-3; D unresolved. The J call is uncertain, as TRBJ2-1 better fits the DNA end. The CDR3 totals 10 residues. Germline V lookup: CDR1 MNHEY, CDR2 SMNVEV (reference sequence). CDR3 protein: CASFNKGQFF. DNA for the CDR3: TGTGCCAGCTTCAACAAAGGGCAGTTCTTC.

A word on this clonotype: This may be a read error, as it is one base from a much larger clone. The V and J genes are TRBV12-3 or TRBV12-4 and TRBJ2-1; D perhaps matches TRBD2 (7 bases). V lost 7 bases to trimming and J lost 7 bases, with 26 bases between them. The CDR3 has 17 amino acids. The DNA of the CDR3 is TGTGCCAGCACTCCGGGGAGGGGGGGGGGGCCTTTAAATGAGCAGTTCTTC. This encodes CASTPGRGGGPLNEQFF.

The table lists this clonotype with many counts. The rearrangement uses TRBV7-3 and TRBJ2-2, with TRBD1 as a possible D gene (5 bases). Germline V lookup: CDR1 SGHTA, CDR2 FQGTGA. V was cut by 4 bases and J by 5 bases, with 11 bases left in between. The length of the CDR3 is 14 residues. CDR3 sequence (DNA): TGTGCCAGCAGCTCAAGGCCAGGGACCGGGGAGCTGTTTTTT. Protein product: CASSSRPGTGELFF.

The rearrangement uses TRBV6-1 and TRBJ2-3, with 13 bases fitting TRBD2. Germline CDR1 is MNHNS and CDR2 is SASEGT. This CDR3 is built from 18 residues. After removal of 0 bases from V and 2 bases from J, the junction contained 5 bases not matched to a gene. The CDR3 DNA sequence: TGTGCCAGCAGTGAAGCCCCCGGGACTAGCGGGGCCACAGATACGCAGTATTTT. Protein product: CASSEAPGTSGATDTQYF.

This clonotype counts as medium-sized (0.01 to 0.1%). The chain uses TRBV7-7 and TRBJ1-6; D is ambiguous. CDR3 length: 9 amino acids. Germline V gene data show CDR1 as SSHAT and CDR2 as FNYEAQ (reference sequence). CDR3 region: CAINSPLHF. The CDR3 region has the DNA TGTGCTATTAATTCACCCCTCCACTTT. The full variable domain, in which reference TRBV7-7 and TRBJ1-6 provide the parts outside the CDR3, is GAGVSQSPRYKVTKRGQDVTLRCDPISSHATLYWYQQALGQGPEFLTYFNYEAQPDKSGLPSDRFSAERPEGSISTLTIQRTEQRDSAMYRCAINSPLHFGNGTRLTVT.

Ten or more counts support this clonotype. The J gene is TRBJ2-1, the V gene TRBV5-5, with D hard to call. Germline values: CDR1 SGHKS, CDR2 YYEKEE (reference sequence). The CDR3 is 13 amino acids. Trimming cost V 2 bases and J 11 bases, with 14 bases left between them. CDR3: CASSFYAKGQQFF. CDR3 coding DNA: TGTGCCAGCAGCTTCTACGCAAAGGGCCAGCAGTTCTTC.

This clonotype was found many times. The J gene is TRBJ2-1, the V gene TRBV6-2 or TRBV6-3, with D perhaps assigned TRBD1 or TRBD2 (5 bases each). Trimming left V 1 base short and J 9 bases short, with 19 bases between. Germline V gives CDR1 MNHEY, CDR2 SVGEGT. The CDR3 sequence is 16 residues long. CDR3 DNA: TGTGCCAGCAGTTACTGGGTCGGGGCTATTGGGGGTGAGCAGTTCTTC. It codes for CASSYWVGAIGGEQFF.

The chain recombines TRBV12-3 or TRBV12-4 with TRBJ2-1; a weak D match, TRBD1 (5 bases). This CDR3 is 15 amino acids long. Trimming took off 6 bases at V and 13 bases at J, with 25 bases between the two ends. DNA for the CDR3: TGTGCCAGCAGCGCCATCACAGGAAGCCAAGAGACCCAGTTCTTC. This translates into CASSAITGSQETQFF.

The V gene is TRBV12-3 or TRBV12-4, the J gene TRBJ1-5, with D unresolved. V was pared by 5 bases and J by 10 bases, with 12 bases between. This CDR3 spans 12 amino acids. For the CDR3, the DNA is TGTGCCAGCAGTGACTCTGAGGGACCCCAGCATTTT. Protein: CASSDSEGPQHF.

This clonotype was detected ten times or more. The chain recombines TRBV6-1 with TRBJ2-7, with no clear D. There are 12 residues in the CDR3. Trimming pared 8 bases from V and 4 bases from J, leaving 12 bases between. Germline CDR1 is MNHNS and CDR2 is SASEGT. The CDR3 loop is CASVRIGYEQYF. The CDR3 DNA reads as TGTGCCAGCGTCAGGATCGGGTACGAGCAGTACTTC.

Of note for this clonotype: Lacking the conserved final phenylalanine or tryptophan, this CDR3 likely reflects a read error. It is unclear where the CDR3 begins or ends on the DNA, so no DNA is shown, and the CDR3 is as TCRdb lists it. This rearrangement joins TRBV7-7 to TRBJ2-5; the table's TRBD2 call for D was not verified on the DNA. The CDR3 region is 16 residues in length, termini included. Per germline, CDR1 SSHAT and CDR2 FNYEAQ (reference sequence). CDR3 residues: CASSSLAGGFEETQLS.

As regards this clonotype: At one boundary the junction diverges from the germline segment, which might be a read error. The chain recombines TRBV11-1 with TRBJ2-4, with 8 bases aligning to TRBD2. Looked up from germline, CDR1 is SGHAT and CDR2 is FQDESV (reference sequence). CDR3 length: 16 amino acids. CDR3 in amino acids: CASSVAGQSAKNTQYF. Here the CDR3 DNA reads TGTGCCAGCAGCGTAGCGGGGCAGTCAGCCAAAAACACGCAGTACTTC. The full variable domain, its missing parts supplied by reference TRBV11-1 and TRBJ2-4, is EAEVAQSPRYKITEKSQAVAFWCDPISGHATLYWYRQILGQGPELLVQFQDESVVDDSQLPKDRFSAERLKGVDSTLKIQPAELGDSAMYLCASSVAGQSAKNTQYFGAGTRLSVL.

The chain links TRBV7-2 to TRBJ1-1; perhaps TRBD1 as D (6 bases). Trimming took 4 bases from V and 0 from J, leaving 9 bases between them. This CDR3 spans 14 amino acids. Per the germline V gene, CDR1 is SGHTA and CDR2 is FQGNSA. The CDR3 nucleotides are TGTGCCAGCAGCTCACAGGGTATGAACACTGAAGCTTTCTTT. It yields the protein CASSSQGMNTEAFF.

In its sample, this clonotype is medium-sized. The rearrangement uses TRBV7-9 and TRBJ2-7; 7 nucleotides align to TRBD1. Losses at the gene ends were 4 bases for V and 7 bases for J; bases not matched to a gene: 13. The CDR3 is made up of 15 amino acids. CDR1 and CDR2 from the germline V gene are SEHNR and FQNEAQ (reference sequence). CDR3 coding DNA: TGTGCCAGCAGCTCCCCAGGACAGGCACAACAGGAGCAGTACTTC. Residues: CASSSPGQAQQEQYF.

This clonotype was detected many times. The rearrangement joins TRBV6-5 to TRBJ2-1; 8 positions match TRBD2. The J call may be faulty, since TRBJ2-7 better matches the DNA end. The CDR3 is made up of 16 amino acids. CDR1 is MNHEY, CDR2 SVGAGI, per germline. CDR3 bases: TGTGCCAGCAGTTTGGCCGGGACTAGAGGGGTCCTCGAGCAGTACTTC. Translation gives CASSLAGTRGVLEQYF.

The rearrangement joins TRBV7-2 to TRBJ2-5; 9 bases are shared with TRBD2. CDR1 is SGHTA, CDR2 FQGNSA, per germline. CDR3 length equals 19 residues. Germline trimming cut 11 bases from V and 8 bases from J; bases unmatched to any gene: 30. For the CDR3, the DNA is TGTGCCTGCGGTTTTTGGACGGGCGGGGGGGGCCTGGACCATCGCACCCAGTACTTC. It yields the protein CACGFWTGGGGLDHRTQYF.

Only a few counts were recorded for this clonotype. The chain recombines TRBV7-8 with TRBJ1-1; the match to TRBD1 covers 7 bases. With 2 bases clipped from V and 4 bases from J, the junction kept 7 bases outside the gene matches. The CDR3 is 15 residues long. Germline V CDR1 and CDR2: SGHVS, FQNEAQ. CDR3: CASSLQDRLITEAFF. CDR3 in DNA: TGTGCCAGCAGCTTACAGGACAGGTTAATCACTGAAGCTTTCTTT.

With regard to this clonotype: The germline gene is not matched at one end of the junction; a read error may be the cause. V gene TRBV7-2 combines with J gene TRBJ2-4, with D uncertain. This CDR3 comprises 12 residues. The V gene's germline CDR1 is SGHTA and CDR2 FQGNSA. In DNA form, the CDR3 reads TGTGCGAGCAGCTCTTCTAAAGACATGCAGTATTTC. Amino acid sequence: CASSSSKDMQYF.

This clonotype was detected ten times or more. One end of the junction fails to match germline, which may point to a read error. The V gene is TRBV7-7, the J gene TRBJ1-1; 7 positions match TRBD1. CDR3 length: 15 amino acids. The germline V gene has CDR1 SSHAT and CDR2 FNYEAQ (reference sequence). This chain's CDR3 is CASSELRGPSAEAFF. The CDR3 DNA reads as TGTGCTAGCAGCGAGTTGAGGGGGCCCAGCGCTGAAGCTTTCTTT. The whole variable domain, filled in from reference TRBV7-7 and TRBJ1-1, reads GAGVSQSPRYKVTKRGQDVTLRCDPISSHATLYWYQQALGQGPEFLTYFNYEAQPDKSGLPSDRFSAERPEGSISTLTIQRTEQRDSAMYRCASSELRGPSAEAFFGQGTRLTVV.

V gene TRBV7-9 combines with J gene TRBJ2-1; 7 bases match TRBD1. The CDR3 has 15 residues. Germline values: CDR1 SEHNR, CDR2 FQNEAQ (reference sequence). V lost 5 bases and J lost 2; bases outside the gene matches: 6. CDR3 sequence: CASSPQGSPYNEQFF. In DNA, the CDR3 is TGTGCCAGCAGCCCACAGGGGTCCCCCTACAATGAGCAGTTCTTC.

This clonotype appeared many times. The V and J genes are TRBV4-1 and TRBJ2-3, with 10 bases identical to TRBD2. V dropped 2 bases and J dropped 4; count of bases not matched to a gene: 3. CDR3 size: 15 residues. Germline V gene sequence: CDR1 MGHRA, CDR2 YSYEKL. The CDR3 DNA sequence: TGCGCCAGCAGCCAATCCGGGACTAGCGCAGATACGCAGTATTTT. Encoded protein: CASSQSGTSADTQYF.

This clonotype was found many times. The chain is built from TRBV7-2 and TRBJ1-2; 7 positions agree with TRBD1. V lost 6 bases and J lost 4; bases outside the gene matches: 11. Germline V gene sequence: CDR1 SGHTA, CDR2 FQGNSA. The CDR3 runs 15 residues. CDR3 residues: CASSENRGGVYGYTF. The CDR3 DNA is TGTGCCAGCAGTGAAAACCGAGGGGGCGTCTATGGCTACACCTTC.

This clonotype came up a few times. This CDR3 reads CASSLTRGGTQYF. The CDR3 DNA follows: TGTGCCAGCAGCTTAACGAGGGGTGGTACGCAGTATTTT. The chain couples TRBV7-6 to TRBJ2-3; D is tentatively TRBD1 or TRBD2 (5 bases each). Trimming pared 2 bases from V and 8 bases from J, leaving 11 bases between. Looked up from germline, CDR1 is SGHVS and CDR2 is FNYEAQ. The CDR3 contains 13 residues.

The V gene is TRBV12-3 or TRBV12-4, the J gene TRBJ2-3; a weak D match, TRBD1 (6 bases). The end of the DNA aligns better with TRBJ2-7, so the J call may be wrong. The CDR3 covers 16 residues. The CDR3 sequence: CASGGTGGGSTDTQYF. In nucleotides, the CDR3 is TGTGCCAGCGGGGGCACTGGGGGCGGCAGCACAGATACGCAGTACTTC.